These 25 T cell receptor beta chains originate from one sample sequenced in a study of T cell changes during pregnancy in multiple sclerosis. Data came from immunoSEQ multiplex PCR; TCRdb stores just in-frame clones and leaves some out. Of 78,000 or so clones listed, about 93% were seen once; the top ten hold about 0.4%. The sequencing used CD4+ T cells from peripheral blood mononuclear cells, collected before pregnancy. All receptors come from a female donor with multiple sclerosis, enrolled in a pregnancy study.

The chain combines TRBV6-6 with TRBJ2-1; a weak D match, TRBD1 (8 bases). The CDR3 is 12 residues long. V shed 7 bases and J shed 14 bases, with 18 bases lying between them. The V gene's germline CDR1 is MNHNY and CDR2 SVGAGI (reference sequence). CDR3 in amino acids: CASNPETGGEFF. The CDR3 DNA follows: TGTGCCAGCAACCCCGAAACAGGGGGGGAGTTCTTC.

The chain employs TRBV2 and TRBJ1-3, with D maybe TRBD1 (5 bases). The germline V gene encodes CDR1 SNHLY and CDR2 FYNNEI. V lost 3 bases and J lost 4, with 10 bases in between. This CDR3 is 14 amino acids long. The CDR3 reads CASSDRVAGNTIYF. The CDR3 nucleotides read TGTGCCAGCAGTGACAGGGTGGCAGGAAACACCATATATTTT.

The chain joins TRBV19 to TRBJ1-1, with 9 bases that match TRBD1. Germline loops: CDR1 LNHDA, CDR2 SQIVND (reference sequence). J was trimmed by 11 bases and V by 5 bases; bases with no gene match: 6. The CDR3 extends over 12 amino acids. The CDR3 is CASSRRDRVAFF. As DNA, the CDR3 is TGTGCCAGTAGTCGCCGGGACAGGGTCGCTTTCTTT.

The J gene is TRBJ1-2, the V gene TRBV11-2, with 7 bases fitting TRBD1. The germline gives CDR1 SGHAT, CDR2 FQNNGV. The CDR3 totals 16 residues. The V segment lost 6 bases and the J segment 0 bases; nucleotides outside the gene matches: 10. CDR3 sequence: CASSPAGTVANYGYTF. The CDR3 coding sequence is TGTGCCAGCAGTCCCGCCGGGACAGTAGCTAACTATGGCTACACCTTC.

This chain joins TRBV7-2 and TRBJ2-1; a possible D gene is TRBD2 (6 bases). CDR3 length: 15 amino acids. V was pared by 7 bases and J by 5 bases, with 18 bases between. CDR1 SGHTA and CDR2 FQGNSA come from the germline V gene. The CDR3 DNA is TGTGCCAGCACCTCCCTGGGGACTCCTCACAATGAGCAGTTCTTC. Its translation: CASTSLGTPHNEQFF.

The CDR3 DNA is TGTGCCAGCTCACTCATCCGGGACAGGCCCACCGGGGAGCTGTTTTTT. Translated: CASSLIRDRPTGELFF. The chain links TRBV18 to TRBJ2-2, with 8 bases that match TRBD1. The germline CDR1 and CDR2 sequences are KGHSH and LQKENI. This CDR3 is 16 amino acids long. V lost 4 bases and J lost 4; bases outside the gene matches: 8.

The rearrangement links TRBV28 to TRBJ2-5; 7 bases are a match to TRBD2. The germline gives CDR1 MDHEN, CDR2 SYDVKM. The CDR3 spans 13 residues. V dropped 8 bases and J dropped 5; count of bases not matched to a gene: 8. CDR3 in amino acids: CASSWGGVETQYF. The DNA of the CDR3 is TGTGCCAGCTCGTGGGGGGGGGTTGAGACCCAGTACTTC.

This chain joins TRBV2 and TRBJ1-3; D is perhaps TRBD1 (6 bases). The length of the CDR3 is 15 residues. Trimming removed 6 bases at V and 3 bases at J, with 15 bases between. Germline V gene data show CDR1 as SNHLY and CDR2 as FYNNEI. As DNA, the CDR3 is TGTGCCAGCAGGGAAAATACAGGGTTTGGAAACACCATATATTTT. It codes for CASRENTGFGNTIYF.

The V call is TRBV6-5, the J call TRBJ2-4, with D possibly being TRBD2 (5 bases). V lost 6 bases and J lost 4, with 10 bases in between. CDR1 MNHEY and CDR2 SVGAGI come from the germline V gene. CDR3 length: 13 residues. The CDR3 loop reads CASRGTGKNIQYF. CDR3 DNA sequence: TGTGCCAGCAGGGGTACGGGGAAAAACATTCAGTACTTC.

The CDR3 loop is CASSRNGTSGITDTQYF. The CDR3 DNA is TGTGCCAGCAGCCGCAACGGGACTAGCGGGATCACAGATACGCAGTATTTT. V is TRBV21-1 and J is TRBJ2-3; the D segment call TRBD2 is taken from the table without a DNA check. TRBV21-1 is termed a pseudogene. The CDR3 extends over 17 amino acids.

The chain is built from TRBV5-1 and TRBJ2-2, with D perhaps TRBD1 (5 bases). The CDR3 spans 17 residues. The V and J ends lost 3 bases and 7 bases respectively, with 22 bases between them. Germline V lookup: CDR1 SGHRS, CDR2 YFSETQ. The CDR3 sequence is CASSSSGNPRRVGELFF. The CDR3 DNA reads TGCGCCAGCAGCTCTTCAGGGAATCCACGAAGAGTCGGGGAGCTGTTTTTT.

This chain links TRBV9 with TRBJ1-1, with a tentative D call TRBD1 (5 bases). The CDR3 has 15 amino acids. The germline V gene encodes CDR1 SGDLS and CDR2 YYNGEE. The ends were cut back, 4 bases at V and 4 bases at J, with 17 bases in the middle. The DNA of the CDR3 is TGTGCCAGCAGCATGGGGTGGGGGGGGAGCACTGAAGCTTTCTTT. Amino acids: CASSMGWGGSTEAFF.

J is TRBJ2-1 and V is TRBV5-1, with 13 bases aligning to TRBD2. The CDR3 consists of 16 residues. V lost 4 bases to trimming and J lost 7 bases; unmatched junction nucleotides: 8. Per germline, CDR1 SGHRS and CDR2 YFSETQ. For the CDR3, the DNA is TGCGCCAGCAGCATACTAGCGGGGGGGATAGTAAATGAGCAGTTCTTC. Translating it yields CASSILAGGIVNEQFF.

In nucleotides, the CDR3 is TGTGCCAGTAGTATATGGGACAGGGTCACCGGGGAGCTGTTTTTT. Translating gives CASSIWDRVTGELFF. The chain combines TRBV19 with TRBJ2-2; 9 bases line up with TRBD1. The CDR3 consists of 15 residues. The germline gives CDR1 LNHDA, CDR2 SQIVND (reference sequence). V dropped 2 bases and J dropped 4; count of bases not matched to a gene: 2.

The chain links TRBV4-1 to TRBJ2-3; TRBD2 matches at 7 bases. V dropped 1 base and J dropped 2; count of bases not matched to a gene: 9. This CDR3 is 17 amino acids long. CDR1 and CDR2 from the germline V gene are MGHRA and YSYEKL. CDR3 residues: CASSQGGAGRTTDTQYF. The CDR3 DNA reads TGCGCCAGCAGCCAAGGCGGAGCGGGACGAACCACAGATACGCAGTATTTT.

This sequence joins TRBV9 and TRBJ1-2; maybe TRBD1 (5 bases). This CDR3 is built from 11 residues. V dropped 0 bases and J dropped 13 bases, with 10 bases sitting between them. CDR1 and CDR2 (germline): SGDLS, YYNGEE. DNA of the CDR3: TGTGCCAGCAGCGTAGGGGGGGAATTCACCTTC. Protein sequence: CASSVGGEFTF.

V gene TRBV4-1 combines with J gene TRBJ1-2; D not resolved. Looked up from germline, CDR1 is MGHRA and CDR2 is YSYEKL. V shed 2 bases and J shed 8 bases, with 12 bases lying between them. The CDR3 contains 13 residues. For the CDR3, the DNA is TGCGCCAGCAGCCAAATCTTAACGGGAGGCTACACCTTC. Translating gives CASSQILTGGYTF.

The chain recombines TRBV19 with TRBJ2-7, with D possibly matching TRBD1 (6 bases). CDR3 length: 13 residues. V was cut by 5 bases and J by 7 bases, with 15 bases left in between. The germline gives CDR1 LNHDA, CDR2 SQIVND (reference sequence). CDR3 protein: CASSLLGAREQYF. The CDR3 DNA follows: TGTGCCAGTAGTCTTCTGGGGGCGCGGGAGCAGTACTTC.

This clone was detected only once. This sequence joins TRBV6-6 and TRBJ2-4; perhaps TRBD1 as D (6 bases). The CDR3 covers 11 residues. V was trimmed by 7 bases and J by 8 bases, leaving 9 bases between them. The V gene's germline CDR1 is MNHNY and CDR2 SVGAGI (reference sequence). The CDR3 is CASTPGDIQYF. In nucleotides, the CDR3 is TGTGCCAGCACCCCAGGGGACATTCAGTACTTC.

The genes are TRBV7-9 and TRBJ1-5, with no clear D. The V gene lost 7 bases and the J gene lost 4 bases, with 8 bases spanning the gap. The germline V gene encodes CDR1 SEHNR and CDR2 FQNEAQ (reference sequence). CDR3 size: 12 residues. The DNA of the CDR3 is TGTGCCAGCACCCATTCAAATCAGCCCCAGCATTTT. Protein product: CASTHSNQPQHF.

The chain combines TRBV4-3 with TRBJ2-7; D not certain. The V end was cut by 1 base, the J end by 3 bases, with 19 bases between. The CDR3 loop spans 17 amino acids. The V gene's germline CDR1 is LGHNA and CDR2 YSLEER. The CDR3 nucleotides are TGCGCCAGCAGCCAAGGAAGCCACTCGGGTAACTACTACGAGCAGTACTTC. Residues: CASSQGSHSGNYYEQYF.

V is TRBV6-5 and J is TRBJ1-1; D gene uncertain. The CDR3 sequence is 15 residues long. V was cut by 1 base and J by 5 bases, with 14 bases left in between. CDR1 is MNHEY and CDR2 is SVGAGI in the germline V gene. This chain's CDR3 is CASSYFGRTGTEAFF. For the CDR3, the DNA is TGTGCCAGCAGTTACTTCGGGAGAACCGGAACTGAAGCTTTCTTT.

The rearrangement links TRBV19 to TRBJ2-7, with 8 bases lining up with TRBD1. Germline values: CDR1 LNHDA, CDR2 SQIVND (reference sequence). The junction had 5 bases not matched to a gene; V was cut back by 3 bases and J by 4 bases. The CDR3 loop spans 14 amino acids. CDR3 coding DNA: TGTGCCAGTAGTATCCGAAGACAGGGGTACGAGCAGTACTTC. Translation gives CASSIRRQGYEQYF.

Details on this clone: At one end the junction does not follow the germline gene, possibly because of a read error. The chain is built from TRBV5-1 and TRBJ2-7, with 8 bases lining up with TRBD1. CDR1 SGHRS and CDR2 YFSETQ come from the germline V gene. CDR3 length equals 12 residues. The CDR3 DNA is TGCGCCAGCAGCCCACCTCCGGGACAGGTTGTCTTC. This translates into CASSPPPGQVVF.

The CDR3 region is CASTTDRGSTEAFF. The CDR3 bases are TGTGCCAGTACCACGGACAGAGGATCGACTGAAGCTTTCTTT. The chain links TRBV19 to TRBJ1-1; D possibly corresponds to TRBD1 (6 bases). CDR1 and CDR2 (germline): LNHDA, SQIVND (reference sequence). The CDR3 consists of 14 residues. V was clipped by 7 bases and J by 5 bases, with 17 bases between them.